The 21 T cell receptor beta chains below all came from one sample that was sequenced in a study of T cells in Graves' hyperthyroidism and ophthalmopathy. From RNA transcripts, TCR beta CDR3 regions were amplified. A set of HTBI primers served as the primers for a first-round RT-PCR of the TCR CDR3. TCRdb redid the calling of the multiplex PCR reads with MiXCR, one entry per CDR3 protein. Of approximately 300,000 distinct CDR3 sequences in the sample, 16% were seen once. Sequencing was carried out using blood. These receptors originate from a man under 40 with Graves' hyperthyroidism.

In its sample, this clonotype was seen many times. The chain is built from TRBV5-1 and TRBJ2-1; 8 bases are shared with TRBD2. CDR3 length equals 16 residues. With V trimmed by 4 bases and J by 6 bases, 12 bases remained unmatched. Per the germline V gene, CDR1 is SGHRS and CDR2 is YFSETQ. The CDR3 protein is CASSTPGLGGPNEQFF. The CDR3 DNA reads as TGCGCCAGCAGCACACCGGGACTAGGGGGTCCCAATGAGCAGTTCTTC.

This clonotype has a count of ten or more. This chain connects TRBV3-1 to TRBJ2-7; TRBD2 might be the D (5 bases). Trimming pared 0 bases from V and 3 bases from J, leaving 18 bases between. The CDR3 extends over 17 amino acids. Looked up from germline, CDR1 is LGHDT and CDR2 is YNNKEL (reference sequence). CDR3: CASSQDPSGSLFYEQYF. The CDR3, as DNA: TGTGCCAGCAGCCAAGACCCTTCGGGAAGCCTGTTCTACGAGCAGTACTTC.

Here the CDR3 DNA reads TGTGCCAGTACCGTTAGCGGAGGGAGCTCCTACAATGAGCAGTTCTTC. It yields the protein CASTVSGGSSYNEQFF. This chain uses TRBV19 with TRBJ2-1, with D perhaps TRBD2 (6 bases). This CDR3 has 16 amino acids. The germline V and J ends were trimmed by 7 bases and 0 bases, with 16 bases remaining between them. Germline-derived CDR1 and CDR2 are LNHDA and SQIVND (reference sequence).

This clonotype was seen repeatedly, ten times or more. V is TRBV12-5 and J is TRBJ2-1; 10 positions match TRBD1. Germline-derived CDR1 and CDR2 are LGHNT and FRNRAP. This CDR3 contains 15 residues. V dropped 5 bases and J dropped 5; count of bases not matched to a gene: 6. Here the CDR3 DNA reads TGTGCTAGTGGTGCCGGGACAGGGGATAACAATGAGCAGTTCTTC. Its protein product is CASGAGTGDNNEQFF.

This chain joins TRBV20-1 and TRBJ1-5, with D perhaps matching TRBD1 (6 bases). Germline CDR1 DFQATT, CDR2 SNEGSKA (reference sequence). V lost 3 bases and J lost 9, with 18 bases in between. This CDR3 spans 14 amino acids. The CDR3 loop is CSARRGEGGRPQHF. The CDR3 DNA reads TGCAGTGCTAGGAGGGGGGAGGGAGGGAGGCCCCAGCATTTT.

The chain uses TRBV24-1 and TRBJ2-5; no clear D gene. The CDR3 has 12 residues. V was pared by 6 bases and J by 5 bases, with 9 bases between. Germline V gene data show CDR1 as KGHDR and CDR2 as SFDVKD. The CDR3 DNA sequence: TGTGCCACCAGTATAGGTTATGAGACCCAGTACTTC. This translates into CATSIGYETQYF.

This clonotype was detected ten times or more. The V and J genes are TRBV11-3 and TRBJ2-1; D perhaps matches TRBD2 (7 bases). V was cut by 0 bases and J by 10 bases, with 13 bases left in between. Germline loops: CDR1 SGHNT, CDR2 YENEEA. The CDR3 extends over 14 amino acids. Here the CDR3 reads CASSLEGGGTEQFF. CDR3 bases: TGTGCCAGCAGCTTAGAGGGAGGGGGGACAGAGCAGTTCTTC.

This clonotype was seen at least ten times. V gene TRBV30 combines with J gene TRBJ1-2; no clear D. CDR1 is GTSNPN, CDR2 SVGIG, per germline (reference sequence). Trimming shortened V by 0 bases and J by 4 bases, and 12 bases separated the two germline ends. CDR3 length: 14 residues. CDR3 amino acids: CAWSVLTSGYGYTF. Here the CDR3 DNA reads TGTGCCTGGAGTGTACTGACTTCTGGCTATGGCTACACCTTC.

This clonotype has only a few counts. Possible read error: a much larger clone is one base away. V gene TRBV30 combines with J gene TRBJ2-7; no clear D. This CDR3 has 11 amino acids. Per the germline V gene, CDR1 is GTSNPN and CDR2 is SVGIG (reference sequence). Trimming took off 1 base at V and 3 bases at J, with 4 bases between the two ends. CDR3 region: CAWSDYYEQYF. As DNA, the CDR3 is TGTGCCTGGAGTGATTACTACGAGCAGTACTTC.

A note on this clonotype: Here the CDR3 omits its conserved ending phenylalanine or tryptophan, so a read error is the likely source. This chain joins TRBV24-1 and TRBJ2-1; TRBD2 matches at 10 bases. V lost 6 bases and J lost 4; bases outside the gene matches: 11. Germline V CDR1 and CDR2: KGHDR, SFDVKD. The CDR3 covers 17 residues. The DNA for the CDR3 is TGTGCCACCAGTAAAGGGGAAGCGGGAGGGCAATACAATGAGCAGTTCCTC. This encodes CATSKGEAGGQYNEQFL.

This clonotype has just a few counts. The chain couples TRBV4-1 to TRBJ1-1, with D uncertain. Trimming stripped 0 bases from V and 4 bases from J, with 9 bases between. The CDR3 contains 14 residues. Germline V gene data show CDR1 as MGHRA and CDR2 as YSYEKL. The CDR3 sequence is CASSQDTVGTEAFF. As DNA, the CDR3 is TGCGCCAGCAGCCAAGATACGGTAGGCACTGAAGCTTTCTTT.

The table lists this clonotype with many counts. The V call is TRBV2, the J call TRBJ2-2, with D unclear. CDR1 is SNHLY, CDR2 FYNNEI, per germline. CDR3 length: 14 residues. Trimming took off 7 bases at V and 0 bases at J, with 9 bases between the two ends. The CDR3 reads CASTLSTNTGELFF. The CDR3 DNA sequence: TGTGCCAGCACCCTTTCTACGAACACCGGGGAGCTGTTTTTT.

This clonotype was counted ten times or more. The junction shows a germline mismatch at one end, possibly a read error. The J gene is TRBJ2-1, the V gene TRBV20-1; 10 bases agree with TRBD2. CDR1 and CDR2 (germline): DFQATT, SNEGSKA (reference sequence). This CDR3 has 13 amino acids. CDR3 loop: CSASGSSYNEQFF. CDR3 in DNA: TGCAGCGCTAGCGGGAGCTCCTACAATGAGCAGTTCTTC.

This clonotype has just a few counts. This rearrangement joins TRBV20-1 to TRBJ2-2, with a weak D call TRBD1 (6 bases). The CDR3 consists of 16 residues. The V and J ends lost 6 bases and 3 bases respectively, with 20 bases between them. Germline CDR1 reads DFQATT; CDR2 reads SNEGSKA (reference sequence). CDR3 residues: CSAPPRKGDYTGELFF. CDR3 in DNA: TGCAGTGCCCCACCCCGGAAGGGGGATTACACCGGGGAGCTGTTTTTT.

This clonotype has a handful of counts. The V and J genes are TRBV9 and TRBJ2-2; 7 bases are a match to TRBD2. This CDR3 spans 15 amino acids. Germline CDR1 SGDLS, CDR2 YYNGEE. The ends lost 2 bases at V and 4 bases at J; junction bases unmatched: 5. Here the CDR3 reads CASSVGGRGTGELFF. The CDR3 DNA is TGTGCCAGCAGCGTCGGAGGGAGGGGCACCGGGGAGCTGTTTTTT.

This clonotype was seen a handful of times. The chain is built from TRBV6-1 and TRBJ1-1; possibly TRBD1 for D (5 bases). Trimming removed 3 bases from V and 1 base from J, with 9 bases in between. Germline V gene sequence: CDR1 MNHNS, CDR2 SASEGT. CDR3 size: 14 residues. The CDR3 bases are TGTGCCAGCAGTGAGTTGGGGGGGAACACTGAAGCTTTCTTT. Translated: CASSELGGNTEAFF.

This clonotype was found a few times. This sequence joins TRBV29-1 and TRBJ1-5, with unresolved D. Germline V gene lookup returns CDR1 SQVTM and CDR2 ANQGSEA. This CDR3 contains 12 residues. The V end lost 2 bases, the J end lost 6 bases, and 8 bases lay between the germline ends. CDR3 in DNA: TGCAGCGTTGAAAACCCGGGTCAGCCCCAGCATTTT. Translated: CSVENPGQPQHF.

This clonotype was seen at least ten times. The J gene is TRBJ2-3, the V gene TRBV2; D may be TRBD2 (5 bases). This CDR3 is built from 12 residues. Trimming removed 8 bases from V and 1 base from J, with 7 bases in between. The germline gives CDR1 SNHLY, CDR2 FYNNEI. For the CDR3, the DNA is TGTGCCAGCGCGAGGGGCACAGATACGCAGTATTTT. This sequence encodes CASARGTDTQYF.

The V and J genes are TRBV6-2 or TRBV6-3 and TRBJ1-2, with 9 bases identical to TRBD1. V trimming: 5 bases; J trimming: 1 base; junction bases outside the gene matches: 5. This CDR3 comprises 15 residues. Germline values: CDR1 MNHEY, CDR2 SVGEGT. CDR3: CASSRTGADNYGYTF. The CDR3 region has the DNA TGTGCCAGCAGTCGGACAGGGGCCGATAACTATGGCTACACCTTC.

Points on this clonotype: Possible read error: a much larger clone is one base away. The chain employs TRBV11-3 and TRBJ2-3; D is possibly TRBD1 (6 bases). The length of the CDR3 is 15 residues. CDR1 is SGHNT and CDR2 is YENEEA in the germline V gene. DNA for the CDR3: TGTGCCAGCATGACCGGGACATACATAACAGATGCGCAGTATTTT. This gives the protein CASMTGTYITDAQYF.

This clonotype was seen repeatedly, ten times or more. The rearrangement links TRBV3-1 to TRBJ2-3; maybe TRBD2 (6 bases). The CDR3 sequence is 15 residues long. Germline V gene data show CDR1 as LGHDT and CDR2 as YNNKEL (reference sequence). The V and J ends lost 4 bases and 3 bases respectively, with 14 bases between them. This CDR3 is CASSRRAGRTDTQYF. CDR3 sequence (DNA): TGTGCCAGCAGCCGTCGGGCGGGGAGGACAGATACGCAGTATTTT.